The 3 T cell receptor beta chains below come from one sample, sequenced in a study of cytomegalovirus exposure and HLA in healthy donors. The protocol was immunoSEQ multiplex PCR, while the TCRdb copy is restricted to in-frame clones and leaves out a portion. The sample holds 120,000 or so clones, about 96% seen once. Sequencing was done on a sample of PBMCs. Receptors originate from a young man in good health and CMV-seronegative.

The chain carries TRBV5-1 and TRBJ1-2, with 12 bases identical to TRBD1. Germline values: CDR1 SGHRS, CDR2 YFSETQ. The CDR3 sequence is 14 residues long. Trimming cost V 0 bases and J 8 bases; bases outside gene matches: 2. CDR3 coding DNA: TGCGCCAGCAGCTTGGGGGACAGGGGGCTCGGCTACACCTTC. This translates into CASSLGDRGLGYTF.

V gene TRBV19 combines with J gene TRBJ2-7, with unresolved D. In germline, CDR1 is LNHDA, CDR2 SQIVND (reference sequence). The CDR3 contains 14 residues. The V end lost 1 base, the J end lost 4 bases, and 11 bases lay between the germline ends. The CDR3 region has the DNA TGTGCCAGTAGTATAGCTGGCAGTGAATACGAGCAGTACTTC. As protein: CASSIAGSEYEQYF.

This chain links TRBV6-4 with TRBJ2-5; D gene ambiguous. Per germline, CDR1 MRHNA and CDR2 SNTAGT. CDR3 length equals 13 residues. The V end lost 3 bases, the J end lost 2 bases, and 7 bases lay between the germline ends. DNA for the CDR3: TGTGCCAGCAGTGAAGTCGGGCAAGAGACCCAGTACTTC. It codes for CASSEVGQETQYF.